This T cell receptor beta chain is drawn from a study of cytomegalovirus exposure and HLA in healthy donors. Germline V CDR1 and CDR2: MDHEN, SYDVKM. Trimming shortened V by 3 bases and J by 0 bases, and 15 bases separated the two germline ends. The CDR3 spans 17 residues. 13 Jbeta primers and 60 Vbeta primers were used for the PCR. The protocol was immunoSEQ multiplex PCR, while the TCRdb copy is restricted to in-frame clones and leaves out a portion. This sample has 200,000 to 250,000 clones, with approximately 80% found just once. The sequence came from a girl aged 10-17 years in good health and CMV-seronegative. The specimen was PBMCs. The chain has TRBV28 and TRBJ1-5; D may be TRBD1 (6 bases). CDR3 in amino acids: CASSFGQKTYSNQPQHF. DNA for the CDR3: TGTGCCAGCAGTTTCGGACAGAAAACGTATAGCAATCAGCCCCAGCATTTT.